This record concerns one TCR beta chain sequence. This clonotype was counted a few times. Which antigen it targets is not known. Per-base quality was not reported, and no clone a single base away is much larger than it. This record comes from a study of identical twins (dated by TCRdb to the mid-2010s). The study in broad terms: The study deep-sequenced TCR alpha and beta repertoires from monozygotic twins, unrelated adults of various ages and cord blood to test whether fetal clonotypes persist. Replicate twin experiments were performed at different times using different library preparation protocols to rule out contamination. Study-wide conclusions, independent of this receptor: Out-of-frame TCR alpha sequences shared between twins showed an excess of low generation-probability sequences compared with coincidental sharing between unrelated individuals. In monozygotic twins, recombination models systematically underestimated out-of-frame TCR alpha sharing, but the models matched the sharing seen between unrelated individuals. Fewer insertions were carried by abundant cord blood beta clonotypes, a similar but weaker trend appeared in young adult naive repertoires, and no such trend appeared in memory repertoires. Zero-insertion analyses could be partly confounded by invariant T cells such as MAIT and iNKT, though diverse VJ usage argued against such confounding for most clonotypes. Conclusions relied on cross-sectional statistical analysis, since the same donors could not be followed over many years. A weaker excess of twin sharing was found in beta out-of-frame sequences because the signal-to-noise ratio was lowered by fewer shared sequences.

All donors were healthy Caucasians. Three pairs of female monozygotic twins, all aged 18 to 29 years, made up the twin cohort. Positive isolation kits from Invitrogen were used to isolate the CD4+ and CD8+ T cell populations. The library was produced with 5' RACE. The reads were generated on an Illumina HiSeq 2000. A universal primer binding site was introduced by template switching, and a unique molecular identifier was present in the final cDNA, enabling accurate counting of TCR cDNA molecules. Specific primers in the conserved constant-segment region were used to synthesize first-strand cDNA for the TCR alpha and beta chains. To control for contamination, each cDNA library was double barcoded with a SMART-Mk sample barcode plus Illumina barcodes. Two successive PCR steps introduced TruSeq adapter sequences along with Illumina sample barcodes. The Illumina HiSeq platform was used with custom primers to sequence TCR alpha and beta cDNA libraries. In the paper's pipeline: MiGEC was used to process raw reads and extract unique molecular identifiers, and MiXCR was used to find CDR3 positions. For each individual, recombination models were inferred using an EM algorithm with the repgenHMM and IGoR tools. Shared clonotype analysis was performed with the tcR package in R, normalizing sharing by the product of cloneset sizes. To study raw recombination without the effects of thymic and clonal selection, out-of-frame nonproductive sequences were analyzed. TCRdb cleaned the public reads at Q25 with fastp, built clones with MiXCR and kept in-frame beta chains. Every entry covers one CDR3 protein and lists the most common genes and DNA from its rows. None of the V and J calls come from the authors' own analysis; TCRdb made them. The sample table records around 340,000 distinct CDR3 sequences; 9% to 15% of these occur just once. The ten largest clones capture roughly 7% of the sample.

According to the germline V gene, CDR1 reads SGHAT and CDR2 reads FQNNGV. Its CDR3 holds 17 amino acids, cysteine through phenylalanine. Of all the DNA, just the CDR3 is kept, 51 bases in frame from base 1. The V end loses 1 base and the J end loses 0 bases, and a stretch of 15 bases separates them. This sample also belongs to another study, concerning yellow fever vaccine responses in identical twins. As the second paper documents: The authors reported that the T cell response to vaccination in identical twins appeared partly convergent and partly personalized. Focusing on identical twins, the study followed the T cell clones that responded to the vaccine, and did so with precision.

Specimen: CD8+ T cells sorted from blood. This TCR was sampled from a young woman in good health. This sequence uses TRBV11-2 and TRBJ1-2, with TRBD1 as a weak D call on 5 bases. CDR3 loop: CASSLGEGRLANYGYTF. Here is the DNA: TGTGCCAGCAGCTTAGGGGAGGGACGGCTCGCTAACTATGGCTACACCTTC.